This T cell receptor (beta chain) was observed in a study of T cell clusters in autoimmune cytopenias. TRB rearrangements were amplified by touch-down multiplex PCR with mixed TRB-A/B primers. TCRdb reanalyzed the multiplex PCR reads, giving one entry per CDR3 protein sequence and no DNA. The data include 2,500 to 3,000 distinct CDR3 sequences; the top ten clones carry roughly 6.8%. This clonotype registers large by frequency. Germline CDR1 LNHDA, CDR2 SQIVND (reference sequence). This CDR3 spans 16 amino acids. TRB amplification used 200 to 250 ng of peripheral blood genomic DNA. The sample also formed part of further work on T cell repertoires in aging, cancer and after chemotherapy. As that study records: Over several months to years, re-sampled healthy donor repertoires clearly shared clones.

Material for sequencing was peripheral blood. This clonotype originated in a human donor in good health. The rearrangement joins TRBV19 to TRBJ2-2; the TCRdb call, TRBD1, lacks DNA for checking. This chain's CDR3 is CASRLTGTGRTGELFF.